This TCR beta chain derives from a study of human T cells and chemical hapten exposure. This clonotype occurred a few times. The length of the CDR3 is 14 residues. V gave up 6 bases and J gave up 3 bases; unmatched junction bases: 3. Germline assignment: CDR1 SGHTA and CDR2 FQGNSA. Time point of the sample: patch test 1, 2 weeks after DPC sensitization. The sample's treatment: therapeutic diphenylcyclopropenone sensitization with weekly scalp DPC. Unique molecular identifiers were linked by the library to individual cDNA molecules. TCRdb reprocessed the RACE reads via MiXCR and lists one record per CDR3 protein. This table holds just over 80,000 distinct CDR3 sequences, about 11% found once.

Sequenced here: whole blood, sampled in connection with sensitization to the hapten diphenylcyclopropenone (DPC). The sequence derives from a woman in her 50s with alopecia areata. Some clones in this sample may be carry-over from other donors' samples. This chain uses TRBV7-2 with TRBJ1-5; 9 bases map to TRBD1. CDR3 in amino acids: CASSRDRDNQPQHF. In DNA form, the CDR3 reads TGTGCCAGCAGTCGGGACAGGGACAATCAGCCCCAGCATTTT.